The source of this TCR beta chain is a study of spatial heterogeneity in lung cancer. Overall study: Taken at a median of around 22 months after resection, follow-up PBMC samples underwent sequencing when available.

Stated time point: blood at routine non-recurrence follow-up after resection. Whole RNA was taken from tumor, nontumor lung or frozen PBMC; it was then sequenced unsorted. MiXCR, run by TCRdb on the 5' RACE reads, gives a single entry per CDR3 protein. The sample includes roughly 120,000 distinct CDR3 sequences, 9% to 15% seen only once; the top ten take 16%. The CDR3 sequence is 12 residues long. The V end lost 2 bases, the J end lost 6 bases, and 8 bases lay between the germline ends. The V gene's germline CDR1 is SGHTA and CDR2 FQGTGA. V and J are TRBV7-3 and TRBJ2-7; D is ambiguous. The origin of this receptor is a male donor with early-stage non-small cell lung cancer. The source material was PBMCs, sampled at follow-up. The CDR3 loop is CASSLGKGEQYF. The CDR3 DNA reads as TGTGCCAGCAGCTTAGGGAAAGGCGAGCAGTACTTC.